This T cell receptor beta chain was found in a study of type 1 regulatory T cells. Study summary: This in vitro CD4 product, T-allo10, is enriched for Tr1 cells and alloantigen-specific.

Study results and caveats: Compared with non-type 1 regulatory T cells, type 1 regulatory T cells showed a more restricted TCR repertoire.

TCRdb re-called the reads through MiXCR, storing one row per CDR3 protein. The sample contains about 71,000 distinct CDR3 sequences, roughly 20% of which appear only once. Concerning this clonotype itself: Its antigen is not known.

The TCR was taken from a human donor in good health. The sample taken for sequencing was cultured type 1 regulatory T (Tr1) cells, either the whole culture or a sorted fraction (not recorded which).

The CDR3 reads CSASKGGSKTGELFF. The CDR3 DNA is TGCAGTGCTAGTAAGGGCGGGAGTAAGACCGGGGAGCTGTTTTTT. The chain recombines TRBV20-1 with TRBJ2-2, with TRBD2 identical over 7 bases. This CDR3 contains 15 residues. J gave up 5 bases and V 3 bases, and 9 bases lay outside the gene matches. Germline V lookup: CDR1 DFQATT, CDR2 SNEGSKA (reference sequence).